Following are 27 T cell receptor beta chains from one sample sequenced in a study of lymphopenia after photon versus proton radiotherapy. This table comes from immunoSEQ multiplex PCR, and its TCRdb copy is limited to in-frame clones, with some not included. This sample has under 75,000 clones; around 93% occur once, and the top ten carry approximately 2%. The sample consisted of peripheral blood, taken from a patient treated with photon-based radiotherapy. These TCRs come from a woman between 40 and 55 years old with cholangiocarcinoma.

The rearrangement links TRBV15 to TRBJ1-1; 8 nucleotides align to TRBD1. Germline V CDR1 and CDR2: LNHNV, YYDKDF (reference sequence). CDR3 length: 13 residues. After removal of 5 bases from V and 3 bases from J, the junction contained 2 bases not matched to a gene. CDR3 DNA: TGTGCCACCAGCGCAGGGGGCTACACTGAAGCTTTCTTT. Translating gives CATSAGGYTEAFF.

The V gene is TRBV12-5, the J gene TRBJ2-7; 8 nucleotides line up with TRBD2. In germline, CDR1 is LGHNT, CDR2 FRNRAP. The CDR3 sequence is 14 residues long. J gave up 3 bases and V 5 bases, and 6 bases lay outside the gene matches. CDR3 coding DNA: TGTGCTAGTGGTACCACGGGAGGGGACTACGAGCAGTACTTC. Translated, it gives CASGTTGGDYEQYF.

CDR3 nucleotides: TGTGCCAGCAGCTTTAGTTTCTCCTACGAGCAGTACTTC. It specifies CASSFSFSYEQYF. The chain employs TRBV7-2 and TRBJ2-7; D remains unclear. CDR1 is SGHTA and CDR2 is FQGNSA in the germline V gene. Trimming cost V 3 bases and J 0 bases, with 6 bases left between them. The CDR3 totals 13 residues.

The rearrangement links TRBV7-9 to TRBJ1-5; maybe TRBD1 (6 bases). Looked up from germline, CDR1 is SEHNR and CDR2 is FQNEAQ (reference sequence). V was cut by 5 bases and J by 3 bases, with 14 bases left in between. This CDR3 contains 15 residues. CDR3 nucleotides: TGTGCCAGCAGCCAAAGGGGGTCCGACAATCAGCCCCAGCATTTT. Protein: CASSQRGSDNQPQHF.

This clone was seen once. This rearrangement joins TRBV27 to TRBJ2-7, with D possibly TRBD2 on 5 matching bases. V was cut by 0 bases and J by 0 bases, with 9 bases left in between. CDR1 MNHEY and CDR2 SMNVEV come from the germline V gene (reference sequence). The CDR3 has 15 residues. The CDR3 is CASSLSMGSSYEQYF. DNA for the CDR3: TGTGCCAGCAGTTTATCTATGGGGAGCTCCTACGAGCAGTACTTC.

The chain carries TRBV5-4 and TRBJ2-1; 9 bases are shared with TRBD1. J was trimmed by 5 bases and V by 0 bases; bases with no gene match: 12. This CDR3 is 18 amino acids long. The germline V gene has CDR1 SGHNT and CDR2 YYREEE (reference sequence). In DNA form, the CDR3 reads TGTGCCAGCAGCTTGGGGTTGAGCGGGACAGGGAAGAACAATGAGCAGTTCTTC. Its translation: CASSLGLSGTGKNNEQFF.

The V and J genes are TRBV5-1 and TRBJ1-1, with D unclear. This CDR3 is built from 11 residues. The V end lost 4 bases, the J end lost 7 bases, and 8 bases lay between the germline ends. CDR1 is SGHRS, CDR2 YFSETQ, per germline. DNA for the CDR3: TGCGCCAGCAGCGAAGACCGTGAAGCTTTCTTT. Its translation: CASSEDREAFF. Full variable domain (remainder filled in from reference TRBV5-1 and TRBJ1-1): KAGVTQTPRYLIKTRGQQVTLSCSPISGHRSVSWYQQTPGQGLQFLFEYFSETQRNKGNFPGRFSGRQFSNSRSEMNVSTLELGDSALYLCASSEDREAFFGQGTRLTVV.

The chain recombines TRBV6-1 with TRBJ2-7; D might be TRBD1 or TRBD2, each matching 5 bases. The CDR3 consists of 15 residues. CDR1 MNHNS and CDR2 SASEGT come from the germline V gene. V was clipped by 1 base and J by 0 bases, with 10 bases between them. The CDR3 here is CASSEGGMASYEQYF. Written as DNA, the CDR3 is TGTGCCAGCAGTGAAGGGGGGATGGCCTCCTACGAGCAGTACTTC.

The chain couples TRBV18 to TRBJ2-2; TRBD1 aligns across 7 bases. J lost 0 bases, V lost 3 bases, and 16 bases had no gene match. Germline loops: CDR1 KGHSH, CDR2 LQKENI. There are 20 residues in the CDR3. CDR3 in amino acids: CASSPFTTYGTASNTGELFF. The CDR3 bases are TGTGCCAGCTCACCGTTTACTACCTACGGGACAGCTTCGAACACCGGGGAGCTGTTTTTT.

The gene calls are TRBV30 and TRBJ1-1; D remains ambiguous. Between the trimmed V and J ends, which lost 4 bases and 0 bases, there was a span of 3 bases. CDR1 and CDR2 (germline): GTSNPN, SVGIG (reference sequence). This CDR3 contains 11 residues. The CDR3 protein is CAWTVNTEAFF. DNA of the CDR3: TGTGCCTGGACTGTGAACACTGAAGCTTTCTTT.

This rearrangement joins TRBV25-1 to TRBJ1-6, with D possibly matching TRBD1 (5 bases). With 6 bases removed from V and 7 bases from J, the gap between germline ends came to 19 bases. The CDR3 runs 16 residues. Germline CDR1 is MGHDK and CDR2 is SYGVNS. The CDR3 region is CASRKDSRGRNSPLHF. CDR3 bases: TGTGCCAGCAGAAAAGATTCTAGGGGAAGGAATTCACCCCTCCACTTT.

The J gene is TRBJ2-2, the V gene TRBV7-2, with a possible D match to TRBD1 (7 bases). With 11 bases removed from V and 5 bases from J, the gap between germline ends came to 12 bases. Germline CDR1 and CDR2: SGHTA and FQGNSA. This CDR3 region has 12 residues. In DNA, the CDR3 is TGTGCCGGGGGGACAGCAACCGGGGAGCTGTTTTTT. Its translation is CAGGTATGELFF.

The chain links TRBV27 to TRBJ1-5; 10 positions agree with TRBD1. The V and J ends lost 7 bases and 6 bases, in that order; junction bases with no gene match: 6. The CDR3 loop spans 14 amino acids. CDR1 is MNHEY, CDR2 SMNVEV, per germline (reference sequence). The CDR3 protein is CASKGTGESQPQHF. CDR3 coding DNA: TGTGCCAGCAAGGGGACAGGGGAAAGTCAGCCCCAGCATTTT.

This sequence joins TRBV10-2 and TRBJ1-2; tentative D call: TRBD1 (5 bases). From germline, CDR1 is WSHSY and CDR2 SAAADI. With 6 bases removed from V and 7 bases from J, the gap between germline ends came to 12 bases. The CDR3 has 12 amino acids. The CDR3 DNA reads TGCGCCAGCAGACAGGTGGAAAGTGGCTACACCTTC. Protein product: CASRQVESGYTF.

The chain couples TRBV5-6 to TRBJ2-2; D perhaps matches TRBD2 (6 bases). Looked up from germline, CDR1 is SGHDT and CDR2 is YYEEEE. V shed 2 bases and J shed 5 bases, with 10 bases lying between them. The CDR3 runs to 14 residues. The CDR3 loop is CASSFRENTGELFF. As DNA, the CDR3 is TGTGCCAGCAGCTTTCGGGAGAATACCGGGGAGCTGTTTTTT. Variable domain in full (rest from reference TRBV5-6 and TRBJ2-2): DAGVTQSPTHLIKTRGQQVTLRCSPKSGHDTVSWYQQALGQGPQFIFQYYEEEERQRGNFPDRFSGHQFPNYSSELNVNALLLGDSALYLCASSFRENTGELFFGEGSRLTVL.

The genes are TRBV7-2 and TRBJ1-2; 8 bases fit TRBD1. Germline V gene sequence: CDR1 SGHTA, CDR2 FQGNSA. This CDR3 is 13 amino acids long. V shed 3 bases and J 8 bases; nucleotides not matched to a gene: 5. The CDR3 loop is CASSFGQGDGYTF. CDR3 DNA sequence: TGTGCCAGCAGCTTCGGACAGGGCGACGGCTACACCTTC.

The rearrangement joins TRBV19 to TRBJ1-2; 8 positions agree with TRBD1. V trimming: 4 bases; J trimming: 6 bases; junction bases outside the gene matches: 1. Germline lookup yields CDR1 LNHDA and CDR2 SQIVND (reference sequence). CDR3 size: 12 residues. The CDR3 DNA reads as TGTGCCAGTAGTAGGACAGGGAATGGCTACACCTTC. It translates to CASSRTGNGYTF.

The chain carries TRBV11-2 and TRBJ1-2; possibly TRBD1 for D (5 bases). Trimming cost V 1 base and J 2 bases, with 14 bases left between them. Germline V gene sequence: CDR1 SGHAT, CDR2 FQNNGV. The CDR3 sequence is 16 residues long. CDR3 bases: TGTGCCAGCAGCTTAGGACAGTTCCCGGCGAACTATGGCTACACCTTC. It is translated as CASSLGQFPANYGYTF.

The J gene is TRBJ2-2, the V gene TRBV28; TRBD1 or TRBD2 may be the D gene (5 bases each). Germline V lookup: CDR1 MDHEN, CDR2 SYDVKM. The ends were cut back, 6 bases at V and 5 bases at J, with 13 bases in the middle. The CDR3 totals 14 residues. CDR3 residues: CASRQRWGTGELFF. CDR3 coding DNA: TGTGCCAGCAGGCAAAGATGGGGGACCGGGGAGCTGTTTTTT.

The V gene is TRBV30, the J gene TRBJ2-1; 7 bases agree with TRBD1. CDR3 length: 13 residues. After removal of 4 bases from V and 13 bases from J, the junction contained 13 bases not matched to a gene. Germline values: CDR1 GTSNPN, CDR2 SVGIG (reference sequence). The CDR3 sequence: CAWTGTDSSPQFF. DNA for the CDR3: TGTGCCTGGACCGGGACAGACTCTTCTCCCCAGTTCTTC. Full variable domain (remainder filled in from reference TRBV30 and TRBJ2-1): SQTIHQWPATLVQPVGSPLSLECTVEGTSNPNLYWYRQAAGRGLQLLFYSVGIGQISSEVPQNLSASRPQDRQFILSSKKLLLSDSGFYLCAWTGTDSSPQFFGPGTRLTVL.

The chain recombines TRBV6-6 with TRBJ2-3; tentatively, D is TRBD1 (6 bases). The CDR3 length is 13 residues. The germline CDR1 and CDR2 sequences are MNHNY and SVGAGI (reference sequence). The V gene lost 5 bases and the J gene lost 11 bases, with 17 bases spanning the gap. CDR3 bases: TGTGCCAGCAGTCCACGGGAACTGACAGGGCAGTATTTT. It encodes CASSPRELTGQYF.

The genes are TRBV11-2 and TRBJ2-2, with 14 bases lining up with TRBD2. Germline assignment: CDR1 SGHAT and CDR2 FQNNGV. The V gene end was trimmed by 5 bases and the J gene end by 6 bases; junction bases not matched to a gene: 8. The CDR3 has 17 amino acids. CDR3: CASSRAGTSGSAGELFF. CDR3 nucleotides: TGTGCCAGCAGCCGAGCCGGGACTAGCGGGAGTGCCGGGGAGCTGTTTTTT.

J is TRBJ2-2 and V is TRBV7-9, with 7 bases identical to TRBD2. V gave up 6 bases and J gave up 6 bases; unmatched junction bases: 10. The germline gives CDR1 SEHNR, CDR2 FQNEAQ (reference sequence). The CDR3 consists of 15 residues. In DNA form, the CDR3 reads TGTGCCAGCAGTAACCGGGACTATAACCCCGGGGAGCTGTTTTTT. Translated, it gives CASSNRDYNPGELFF. Variable domain in full (rest from reference TRBV7-9 and TRBJ2-2): DTGVSQNPRHKITKRGQNVTFRCDPISEHNRLYWYRQTLGQGPEFLTYFQNEAQLEKSRLLSDRFSAERPKGSFSTLEIQRTEQGDSAMYLCASSNRDYNPGELFFGEGSRLTVL.

This chain links TRBV5-1 with TRBJ1-6; 7 nucleotides align to TRBD1. From germline, CDR1 is SGHRS and CDR2 YFSETQ. V gave up 2 bases and J gave up 5 bases; unmatched junction bases: 4. The CDR3 sequence is 15 residues long. CDR3 sequence (DNA): TGCGCCAGCAGCTTAACAGGGGCCAATAATTCACCCCTCCACTTT. Protein product: CASSLTGANNSPLHF.

V is TRBV15 and J is TRBJ1-4, with D uncertain. The ends were cut back, 0 bases at V and 11 bases at J, with 19 bases in the middle. The germline gives CDR1 LNHNV, CDR2 YYDKDF (reference sequence). The CDR3 is 16 amino acids. This CDR3 reads CATSRDPMGPTGKLFF. CDR3 DNA sequence: TGTGCCACCAGCAGAGATCCGATGGGCCCCACGGGGAAACTGTTTTTT.

V and J are TRBV7-3 and TRBJ1-1, with 7 bases identical to TRBD1. Per the germline V gene, CDR1 is SGHTA and CDR2 is FQGTGA. With V trimmed by 2 bases and J by 4 bases, 19 bases remained unmatched. The CDR3 is 19 amino acids. For the CDR3, the DNA is TGTGCCAGCAGCTTATGGGCAGACAGGGCCGCGGGGTTGAGCACTGAAGCTTTCTTT. Its translation is CASSLWADRAAGLSTEAFF.

The chain's CDR3 is CASSSKGEAFF. DNA of the CDR3: TGTGCCAGTAGTTCGAAAGGTGAAGCTTTCTTT. The genes are TRBV19 and TRBJ1-1; unclear D gene. Trimming took off 5 bases at V and 7 bases at J, with 8 bases between the two ends. Germline-derived CDR1 and CDR2 are LNHDA and SQIVND (reference sequence). This CDR3 has 11 residues. Complete variable domain (other parts from reference TRBV19 and TRBJ1-1): DGGITQSPKYLFRKEGQNVTLSCEQNLNHDAMYWYRQDPGQGLRLIYYSQIVNDFQKGDIAEGYSVSREKKESFPLTVTSAQKNPTAFYLCASSSKGEAFFGQGTRLTVV.